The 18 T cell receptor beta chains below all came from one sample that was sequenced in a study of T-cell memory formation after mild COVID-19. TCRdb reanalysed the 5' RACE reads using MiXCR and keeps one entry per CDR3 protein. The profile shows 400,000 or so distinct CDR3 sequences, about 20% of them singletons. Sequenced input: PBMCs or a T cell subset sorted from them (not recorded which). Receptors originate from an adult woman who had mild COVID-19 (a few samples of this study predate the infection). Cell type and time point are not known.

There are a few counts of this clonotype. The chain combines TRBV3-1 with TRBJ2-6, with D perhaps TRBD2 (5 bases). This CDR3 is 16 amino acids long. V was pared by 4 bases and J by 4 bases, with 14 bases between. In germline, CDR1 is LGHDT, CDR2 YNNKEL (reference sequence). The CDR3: CASSLDWPEGANVLTF. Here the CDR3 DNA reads TGTGCCAGCAGCCTGGACTGGCCAGAGGGGGCCAACGTCCTGACTTTC. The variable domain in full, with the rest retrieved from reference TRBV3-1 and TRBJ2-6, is DTAVSQTPKYLVTQMGNDKSIKCEQNLGHDTMYWYKQDSKKFLKIMFSYNNKELIINETVPNRFSPKSPDKAHLNLHINSLELGDSAVYFCASSLDWPEGANVLTFGAGSRLTVL.

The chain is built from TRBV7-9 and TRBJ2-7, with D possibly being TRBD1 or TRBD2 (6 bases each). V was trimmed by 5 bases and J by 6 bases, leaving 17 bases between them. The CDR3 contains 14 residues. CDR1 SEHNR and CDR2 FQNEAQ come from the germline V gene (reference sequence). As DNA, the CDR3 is TGTGCCAGCAGCCCTCTAAGGAGGGGGAGCGAGCAGTACTTC. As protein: CASSPLRRGSEQYF.

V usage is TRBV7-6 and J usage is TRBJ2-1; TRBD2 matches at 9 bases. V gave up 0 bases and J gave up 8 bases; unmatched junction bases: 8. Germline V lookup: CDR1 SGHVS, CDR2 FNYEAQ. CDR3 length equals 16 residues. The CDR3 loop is CASSLAASGVWYEQFF. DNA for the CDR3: TGTGCCAGCAGCTTAGCAGCTAGCGGGGTTTGGTATGAGCAGTTCTTC.

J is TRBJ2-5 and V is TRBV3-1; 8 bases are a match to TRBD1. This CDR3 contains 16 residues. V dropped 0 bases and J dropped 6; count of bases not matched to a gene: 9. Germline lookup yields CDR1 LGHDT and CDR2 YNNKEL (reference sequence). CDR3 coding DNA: TGTGCCAGCAGCCAAGAACGAACCGGGACAGGAAAGACCCAGTACTTC. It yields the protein CASSQERTGTGKTQYF.

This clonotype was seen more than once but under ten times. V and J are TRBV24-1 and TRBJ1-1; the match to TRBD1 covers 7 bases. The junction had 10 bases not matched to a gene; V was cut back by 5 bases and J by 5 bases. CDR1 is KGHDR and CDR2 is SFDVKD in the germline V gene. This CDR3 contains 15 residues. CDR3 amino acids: CATSGRQGKGTEAFF. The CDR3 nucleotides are TGTGCCACCAGTGGACGACAGGGAAAGGGGACTGAAGCTTTCTTT.

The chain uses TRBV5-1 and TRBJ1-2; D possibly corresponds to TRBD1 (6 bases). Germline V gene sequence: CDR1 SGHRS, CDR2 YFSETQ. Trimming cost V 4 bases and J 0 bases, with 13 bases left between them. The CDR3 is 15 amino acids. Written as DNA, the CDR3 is TGCGCCAGCAGCCGATACAGGGAAGCTAACTATGGCTACACCTTC. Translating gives CASSRYREANYGYTF.

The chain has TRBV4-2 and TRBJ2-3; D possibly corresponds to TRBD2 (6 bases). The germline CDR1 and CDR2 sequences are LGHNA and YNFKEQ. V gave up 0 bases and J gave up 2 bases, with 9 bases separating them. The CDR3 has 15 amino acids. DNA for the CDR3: TGTGCCAGCAGCCAAGAGGCGGGGAACACAGATACGCAGTATTTT. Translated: CASSQEAGNTDTQYF.

The CDR3 protein is CASSVELAGHTIYEQYF. The CDR3 region has the DNA TGTGCCAGCAGCGTGGAACTTGCCGGACATACAATCTACGAGCAGTACTTC. The chain links TRBV3-1 to TRBJ2-7, with D tentatively TRBD1 (5 bases). V lost 5 bases, J lost 3 bases, and 23 bases lay in between. This CDR3 comprises 17 residues. The germline CDR1 and CDR2 sequences are LGHDT and YNNKEL (reference sequence).

The CDR3 loop reads CSAWDRGRRFRDTQYF. The DNA of the CDR3 is TGCAGTGCCTGGGACAGGGGGCGACGGTTCCGAGATACGCAGTATTTT. The rearrangement uses TRBV20-1 and TRBJ2-3; 12 nucleotides agree with TRBD1. The CDR3 length is 16 residues. Germline CDR1 is DFQATT and CDR2 is SNEGSKA (reference sequence). V lost 6 bases and J lost 5; bases outside the gene matches: 12.

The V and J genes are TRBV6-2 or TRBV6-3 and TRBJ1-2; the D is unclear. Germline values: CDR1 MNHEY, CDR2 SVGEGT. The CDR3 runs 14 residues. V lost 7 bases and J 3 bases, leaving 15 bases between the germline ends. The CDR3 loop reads CASMRRMLDYGYTF. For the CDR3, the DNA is TGTGCCAGCATGAGACGGATGCTAGACTATGGCTACACCTTC.

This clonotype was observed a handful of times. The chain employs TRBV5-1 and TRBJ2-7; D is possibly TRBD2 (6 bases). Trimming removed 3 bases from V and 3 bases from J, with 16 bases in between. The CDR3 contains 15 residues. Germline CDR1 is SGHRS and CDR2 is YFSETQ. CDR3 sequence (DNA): TGCGCCAGCAGCTCTCTGACGGAGGGCAACTACGAGCAGTACTTC. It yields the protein CASSSLTEGNYEQYF.

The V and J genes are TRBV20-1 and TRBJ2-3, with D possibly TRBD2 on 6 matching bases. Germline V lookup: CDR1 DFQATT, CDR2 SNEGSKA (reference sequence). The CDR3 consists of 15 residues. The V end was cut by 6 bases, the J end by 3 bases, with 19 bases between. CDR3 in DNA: TGCAGTGCCTCCCATGGGTGGGAGGCGACAGATACGCAGTATTTT. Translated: CSASHGWEATDTQYF.

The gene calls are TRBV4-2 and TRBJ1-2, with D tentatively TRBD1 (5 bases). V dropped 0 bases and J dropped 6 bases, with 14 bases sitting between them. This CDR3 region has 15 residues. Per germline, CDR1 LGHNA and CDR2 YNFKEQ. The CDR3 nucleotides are TGTGCCAGCAGCCAAGATGCGGGACTTCAGCATGGCTACACCTTC. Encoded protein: CASSQDAGLQHGYTF.

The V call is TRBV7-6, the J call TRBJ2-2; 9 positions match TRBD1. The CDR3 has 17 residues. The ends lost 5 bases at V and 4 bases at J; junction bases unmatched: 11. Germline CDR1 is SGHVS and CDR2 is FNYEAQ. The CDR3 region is CASSPRSGTGPTGELFF. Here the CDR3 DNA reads TGTGCCAGCAGCCCACGATCCGGGACAGGGCCCACCGGGGAGCTGTTTTTT.

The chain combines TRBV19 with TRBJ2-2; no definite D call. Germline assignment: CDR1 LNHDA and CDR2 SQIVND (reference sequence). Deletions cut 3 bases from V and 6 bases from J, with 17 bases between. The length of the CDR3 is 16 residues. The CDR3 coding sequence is TGTGCCAGTAGTATCGATCTTTTTTTGACGTCCGGGGAGCTGTTTTTT. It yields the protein CASSIDLFLTSGELFF. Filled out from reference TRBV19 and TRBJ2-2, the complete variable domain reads DGGITQSPKYLFRKEGQNVTLSCEQNLNHDAMYWYRQDPGQGLRLIYYSQIVNDFQKGDIAEGYSVSREKKESFPLTVTSAQKNPTAFYLCASSIDLFLTSGELFFGEGSRLTVL.

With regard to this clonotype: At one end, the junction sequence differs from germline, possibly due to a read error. The CDR3 is CASSLQGKETQYF. CDR3 bases: TGTGCTAGCAGCTTACAGGGTAAAGAGACCCAGTACTTC. The chain uses TRBV7-7 and TRBJ2-5, with TRBD1 as a possible D gene (6 bases). CDR3 length: 13 residues. The germline V gene has CDR1 SSHAT and CDR2 FNYEAQ (reference sequence).

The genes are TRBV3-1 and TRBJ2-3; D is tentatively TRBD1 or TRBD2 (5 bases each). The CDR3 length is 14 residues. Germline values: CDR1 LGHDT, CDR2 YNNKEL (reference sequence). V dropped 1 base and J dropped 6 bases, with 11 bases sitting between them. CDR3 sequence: CASSQGGPKDTQYF. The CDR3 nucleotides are TGTGCCAGCAGCCAAGGGGGACCCAAGGATACGCAGTATTTT.

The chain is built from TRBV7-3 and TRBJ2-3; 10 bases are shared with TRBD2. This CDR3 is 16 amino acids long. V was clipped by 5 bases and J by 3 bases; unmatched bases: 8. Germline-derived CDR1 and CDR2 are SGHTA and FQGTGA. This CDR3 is CASSPGMGLATDTQYF. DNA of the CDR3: TGTGCCAGCAGCCCAGGTATGGGACTAGCGACAGATACGCAGTATTTT.